The 5 T cell receptor beta chains below were found in one sample sequenced in a study of cytomegalovirus exposure and HLA in healthy donors. With 60 Vbeta and 13 Jbeta primers, the PCR was carried out. TCRdb's copy holds only in-frame clones and misses some; the assay was immunoSEQ multiplex PCR. Here the sample spans under 200,000 clones, under 80% being singletons. The sample comprised PBMCs. The receptors stem from a female donor in good health and CMV-seronegative.

The rearrangement uses TRBV4-1 and TRBJ2-7; TRBD2 agrees at 16 bases. The CDR3 has 17 residues. Germline V gene sequence: CDR1 MGHRA, CDR2 YSYEKL. V lost 3 bases, J lost 4 bases, and 6 bases stayed unmatched. In nucleotides, the CDR3 is TGCGCCAGCAGCCATCCGGGACTAGCGGGGGGGCTGTACGAGCAGTACTTC. It is translated as CASSHPGLAGGLYEQYF.

The chain joins TRBV30 to TRBJ1-3, with D maybe TRBD1 (5 bases). CDR1 is GTSNPN and CDR2 is SVGIG in the germline V gene (reference sequence). Trimming removed 3 bases from V and 0 bases from J, with 12 bases in between. CDR3 size: 15 residues. The CDR3 DNA follows: TGTGCCTGGAGGGTTAAAGACAGCTCTGGAAACACCATATATTTT. This sequence encodes CAWRVKDSSGNTIYF.

This clone was recorded only once. The CDR3 nucleotides are TGTGCCAGCAGCGAGGCCGGGACTAGGCTCTACGAGCAGTACTTC. It specifies CASSEAGTRLYEQYF. This rearrangement joins TRBV7-2 to TRBJ2-7; 8 bases map to TRBD2. CDR1 SGHTA and CDR2 FQGNSA come from the germline V gene. V was pared by 5 bases and J by 3 bases, with 9 bases of the junction left unmatched. The CDR3 runs to 15 residues.

This chain links TRBV7-9 with TRBJ2-2; TRBD2 aligns across 11 bases. CDR3 length: 18 residues. V was clipped by 5 bases and J by 6 bases; unmatched bases: 14. The germline V gene has CDR1 SEHNR and CDR2 FQNEAQ (reference sequence). The CDR3: CASSPTSGGRSFPGELFF. DNA of the CDR3: TGTGCCAGCAGCCCCACTAGCGGGGGCCGAAGTTTCCCCGGGGAGCTGTTTTTT.

The gene calls are TRBV11-2 and TRBJ2-3; 7 bases fit TRBD2. The CDR3 sequence is 16 residues long. V shed 3 bases, J shed 0 bases, and the junction held 6 bases outside the gene matches. Looked up from germline, CDR1 is SGHAT and CDR2 is FQNNGV. Here the CDR3 reads CASSFKTSSSTDTQYF. The CDR3 DNA reads as TGTGCCAGCAGCTTTAAGACTAGCTCTAGCACAGATACGCAGTATTTT.